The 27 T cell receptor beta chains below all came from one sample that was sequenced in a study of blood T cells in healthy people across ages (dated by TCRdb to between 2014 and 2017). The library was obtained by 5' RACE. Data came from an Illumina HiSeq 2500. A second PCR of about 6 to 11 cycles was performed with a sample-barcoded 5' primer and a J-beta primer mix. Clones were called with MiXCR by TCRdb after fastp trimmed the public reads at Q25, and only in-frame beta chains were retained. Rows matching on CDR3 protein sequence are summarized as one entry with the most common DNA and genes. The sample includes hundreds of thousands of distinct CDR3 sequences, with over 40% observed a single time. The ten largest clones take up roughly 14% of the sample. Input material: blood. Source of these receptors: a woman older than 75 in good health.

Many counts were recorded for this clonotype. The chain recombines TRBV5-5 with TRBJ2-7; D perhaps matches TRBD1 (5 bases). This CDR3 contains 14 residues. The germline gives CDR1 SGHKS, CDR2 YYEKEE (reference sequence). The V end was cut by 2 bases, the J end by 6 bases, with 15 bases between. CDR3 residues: CASSFSDILLEQYF. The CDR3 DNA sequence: TGTGCCAGCAGCTTCTCGGACATCCTCCTCGAGCAGTACTTC.

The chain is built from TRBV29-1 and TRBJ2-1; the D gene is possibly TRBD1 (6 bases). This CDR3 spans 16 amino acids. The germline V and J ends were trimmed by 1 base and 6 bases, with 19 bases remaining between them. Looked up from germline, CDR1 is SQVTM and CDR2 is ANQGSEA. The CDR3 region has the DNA TGCAGCGTTGAAGGGATCGGACAGTATCAAACCAATGAGCAGTTCTTC. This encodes CSVEGIGQYQTNEQFF.

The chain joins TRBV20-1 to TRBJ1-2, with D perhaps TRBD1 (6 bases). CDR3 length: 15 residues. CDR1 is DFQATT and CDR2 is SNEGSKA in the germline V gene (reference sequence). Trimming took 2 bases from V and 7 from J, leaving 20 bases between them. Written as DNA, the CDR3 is TGCAGTGCTAGATCACGGGGGGGGCCTGTCGGTGGCTACACCTTC. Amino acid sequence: CSARSRGGPVGGYTF.

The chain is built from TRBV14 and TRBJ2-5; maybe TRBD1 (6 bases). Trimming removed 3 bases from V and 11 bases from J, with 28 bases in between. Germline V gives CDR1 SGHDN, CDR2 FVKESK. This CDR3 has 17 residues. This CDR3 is CASSHDHPGRGIQGQYF. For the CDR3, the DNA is TGTGCCAGCAGCCATGATCACCCCGGACGTGGGATTCAGGGGCAGTACTTC. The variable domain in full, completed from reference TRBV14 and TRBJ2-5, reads EAGVTQFPSHSVIEKGQTVTLRCDPISGHDNLYWYRRVMGKEIKFLLHFVKESKQDESGMPNNRFLAERTGGTYSTLKVQPAELEDSGVYFCASSHDHPGRGIQGQYFGPGTRLLVL.

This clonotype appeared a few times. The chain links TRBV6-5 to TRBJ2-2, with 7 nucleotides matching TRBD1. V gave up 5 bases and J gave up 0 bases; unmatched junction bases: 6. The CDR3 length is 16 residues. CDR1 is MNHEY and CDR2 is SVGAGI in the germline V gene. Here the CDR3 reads CASSRRQGTNTGELFF. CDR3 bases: TGTGCCAGCAGTCGACGACAGGGAACGAACACCGGGGAGCTGTTTTTT.

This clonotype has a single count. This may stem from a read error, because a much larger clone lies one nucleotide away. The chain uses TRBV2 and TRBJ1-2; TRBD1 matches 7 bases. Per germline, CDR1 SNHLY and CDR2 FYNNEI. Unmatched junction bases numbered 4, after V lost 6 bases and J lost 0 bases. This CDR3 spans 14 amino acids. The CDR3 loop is CASSYRGANYGYTF. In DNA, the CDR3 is TGTGCCAGCAGCTACAGGGGAGCTAACTATGGCTACACCTTC.

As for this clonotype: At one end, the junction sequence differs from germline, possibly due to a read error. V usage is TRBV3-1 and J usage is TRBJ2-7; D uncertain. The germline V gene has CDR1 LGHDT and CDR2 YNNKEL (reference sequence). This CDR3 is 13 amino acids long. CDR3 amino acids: CASGQGRAHEQYF. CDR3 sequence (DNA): TGTGCCAGCGGCCAAGGACGGGCCCACGAGCAGTACTTC.

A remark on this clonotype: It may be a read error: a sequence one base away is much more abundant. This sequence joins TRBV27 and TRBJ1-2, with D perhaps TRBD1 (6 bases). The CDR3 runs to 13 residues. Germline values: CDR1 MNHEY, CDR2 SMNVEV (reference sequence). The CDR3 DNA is TGTGCCAGCAGTTTTCCGGGGGCGAGGGGCTACATCTTC. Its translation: CASSFPGARGYIF.

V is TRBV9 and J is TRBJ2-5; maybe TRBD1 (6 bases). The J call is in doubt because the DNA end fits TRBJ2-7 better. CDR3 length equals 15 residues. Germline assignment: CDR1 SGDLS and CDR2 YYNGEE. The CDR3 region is CASSDGGLANDEQYF. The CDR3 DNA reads TGTGCCAGCAGTGATGGGGGCCTTGCAAACGACGAGCAGTACTTC.

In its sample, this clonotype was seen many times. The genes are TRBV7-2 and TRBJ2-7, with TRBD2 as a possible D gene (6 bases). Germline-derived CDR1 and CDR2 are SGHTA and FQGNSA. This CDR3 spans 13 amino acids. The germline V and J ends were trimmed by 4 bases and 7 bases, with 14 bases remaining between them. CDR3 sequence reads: CASSSRLDGEQYF. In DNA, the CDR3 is TGTGCCAGCAGCTCGCGACTAGACGGGGAGCAGTACTTC.

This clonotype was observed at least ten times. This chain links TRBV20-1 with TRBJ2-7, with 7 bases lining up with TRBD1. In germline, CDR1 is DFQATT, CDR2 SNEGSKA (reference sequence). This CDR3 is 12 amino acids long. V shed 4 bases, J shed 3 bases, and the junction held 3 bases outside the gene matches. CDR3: CSANRQGYEQYF. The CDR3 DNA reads TGCAGTGCTAATCGACAGGGCTACGAGCAGTACTTC.

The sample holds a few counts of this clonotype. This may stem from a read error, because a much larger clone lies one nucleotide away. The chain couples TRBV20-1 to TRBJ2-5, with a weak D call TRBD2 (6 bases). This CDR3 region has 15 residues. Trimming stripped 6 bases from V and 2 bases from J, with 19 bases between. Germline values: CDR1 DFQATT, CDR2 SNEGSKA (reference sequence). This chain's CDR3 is CSASLAGSSQETQYF. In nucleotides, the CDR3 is TGCAGTGCCAGCCTTGCCGGGAGCTCACAAGAGACCCAGTACTTC.

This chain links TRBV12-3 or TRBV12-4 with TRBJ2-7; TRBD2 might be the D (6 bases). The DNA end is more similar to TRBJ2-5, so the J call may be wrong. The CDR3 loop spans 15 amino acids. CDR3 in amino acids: CASSLSGGTGGTQYF. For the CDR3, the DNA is TGTGCCAGCAGCCTGTCTGGCGGTACCGGGGGGACCCAGTACTTC.

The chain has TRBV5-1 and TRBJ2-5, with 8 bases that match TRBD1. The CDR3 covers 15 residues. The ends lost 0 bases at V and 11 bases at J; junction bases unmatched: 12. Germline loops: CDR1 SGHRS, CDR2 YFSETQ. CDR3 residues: CASSLVWTGLDEQYF. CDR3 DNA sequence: TGCGCCAGCAGCTTGGTGTGGACAGGGTTGGATGAGCAGTACTTC.

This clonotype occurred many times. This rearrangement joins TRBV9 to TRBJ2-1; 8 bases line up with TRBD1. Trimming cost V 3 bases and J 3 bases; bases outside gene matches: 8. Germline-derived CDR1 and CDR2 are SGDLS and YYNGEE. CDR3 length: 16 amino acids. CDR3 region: CASSESTGVFYNEQFF. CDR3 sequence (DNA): TGTGCCAGCAGCGAGTCGACAGGGGTCTTCTACAATGAGCAGTTCTTC.

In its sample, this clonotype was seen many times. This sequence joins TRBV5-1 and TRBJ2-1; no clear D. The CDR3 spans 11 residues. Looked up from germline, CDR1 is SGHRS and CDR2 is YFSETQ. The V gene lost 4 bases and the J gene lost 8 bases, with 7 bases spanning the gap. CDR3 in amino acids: CASSVSDEQFF. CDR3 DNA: TGCGCCAGCAGCGTGTCGGATGAGCAGTTCTTC.

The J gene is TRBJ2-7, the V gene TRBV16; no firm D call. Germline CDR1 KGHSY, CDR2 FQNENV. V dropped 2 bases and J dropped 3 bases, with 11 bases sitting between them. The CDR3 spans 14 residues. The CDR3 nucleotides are TGTGCCAGCAGCCAAAGCTGGGCGTTCTACGAGCAGTACTTC. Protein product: CASSQSWAFYEQYF.

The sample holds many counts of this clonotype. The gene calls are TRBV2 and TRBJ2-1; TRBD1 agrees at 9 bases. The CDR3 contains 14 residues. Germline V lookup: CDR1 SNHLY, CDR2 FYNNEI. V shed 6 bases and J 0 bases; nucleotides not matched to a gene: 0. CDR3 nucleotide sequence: TGTGCCAGCAGGGACAGGGGCTCCTACAATGAGCAGTTCTTC. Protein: CASRDRGSYNEQFF.

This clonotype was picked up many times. DNA for the CDR3: TGTGCCAGCAGCTTAGAGGGGGGTCCGGGTCAGCCCCAGCATTTT. This sequence encodes CASSLEGGPGQPQHF. The chain has TRBV7-9 and TRBJ1-5; possibly TRBD1 for D (6 bases). The CDR3 has 15 residues. Germline V gives CDR1 SEHNR, CDR2 FQNEAQ (reference sequence). Trimming left V 1 base short and J 6 bases short, with 13 bases between.

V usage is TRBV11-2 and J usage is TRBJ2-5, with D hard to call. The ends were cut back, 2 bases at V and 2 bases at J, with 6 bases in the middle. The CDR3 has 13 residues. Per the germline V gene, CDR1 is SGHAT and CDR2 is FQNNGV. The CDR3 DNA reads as TGTGCCAGCAGCTTAAACTATCAAGAGACCCAGTACTTC. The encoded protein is CASSLNYQETQYF.

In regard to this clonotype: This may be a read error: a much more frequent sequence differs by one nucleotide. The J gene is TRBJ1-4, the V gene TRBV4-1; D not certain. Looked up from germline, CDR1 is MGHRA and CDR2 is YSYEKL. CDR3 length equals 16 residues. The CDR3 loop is CAGSLASTSDFEKLFF. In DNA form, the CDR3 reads TGCGCCGGCAGCCTAGCTTCAACGTCAGATTTCGAAAAACTGTTTTTT.

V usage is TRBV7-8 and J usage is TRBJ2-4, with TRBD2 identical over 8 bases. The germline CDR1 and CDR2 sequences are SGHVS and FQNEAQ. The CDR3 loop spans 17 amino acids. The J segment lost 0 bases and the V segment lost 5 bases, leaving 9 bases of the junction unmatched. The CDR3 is CASSPRGAELAKNIQYF. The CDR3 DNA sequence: TGTGCCAGCAGCCCGCGGGGGGCGGAACTAGCCAAAAACATTCAGTACTTC.

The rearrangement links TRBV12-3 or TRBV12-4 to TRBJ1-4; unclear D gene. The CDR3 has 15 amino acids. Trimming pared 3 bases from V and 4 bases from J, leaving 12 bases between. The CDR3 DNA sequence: TGTGCCAGCAGTTTGGGTCGAAACTATAATGAAAAACTGTTTTTT. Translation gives CASSLGRNYNEKLFF.

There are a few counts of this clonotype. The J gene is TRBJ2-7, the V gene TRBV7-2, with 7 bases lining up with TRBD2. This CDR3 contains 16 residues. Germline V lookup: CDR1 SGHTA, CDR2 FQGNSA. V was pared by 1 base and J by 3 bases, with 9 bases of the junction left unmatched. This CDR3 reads CASSLGGGLWFYEQYF. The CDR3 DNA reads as TGTGCCAGCAGCTTAGGGGGAGGGCTTTGGTTCTACGAGCAGTACTTC.

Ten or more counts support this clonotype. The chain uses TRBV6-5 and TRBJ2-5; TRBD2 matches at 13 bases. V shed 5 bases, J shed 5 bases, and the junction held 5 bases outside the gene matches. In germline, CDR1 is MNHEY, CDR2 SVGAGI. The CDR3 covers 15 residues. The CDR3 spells CASSATSGGPETQYF. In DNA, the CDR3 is TGTGCCAGCAGTGCGACTAGCGGGGGGCCGGAGACCCAGTACTTC.

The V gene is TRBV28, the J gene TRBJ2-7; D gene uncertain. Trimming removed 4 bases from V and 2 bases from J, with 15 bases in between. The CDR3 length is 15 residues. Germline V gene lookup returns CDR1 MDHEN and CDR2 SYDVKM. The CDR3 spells CASSSHPQITYEQYF. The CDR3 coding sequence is TGTGCCAGCAGTTCTCACCCACAGATAACCTACGAGCAGTACTTC.

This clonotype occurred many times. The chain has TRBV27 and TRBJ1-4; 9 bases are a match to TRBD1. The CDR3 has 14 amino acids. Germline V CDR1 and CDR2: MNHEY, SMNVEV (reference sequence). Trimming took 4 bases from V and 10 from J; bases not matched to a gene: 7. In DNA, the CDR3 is TGTGCCAGCAGTTCCAGGACAGGGGCGGCAAAACTGTTTTTT. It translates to CASSSRTGAAKLFF.